These 12 T cell receptor beta chains came from one sample sequenced in a study of blood T cell repertoires in COVID-19. Some clones are missing from TCRdb's copy, which holds only in-frame ones; the method was immunoSEQ multiplex PCR. Counted here are under 75,000 clones, 73% occurring once; the ten biggest clones make up over 20%. Source material: peripheral blood. The source of these receptors is a man in his sixties with acute or convalescent COVID-19.

The chain has TRBV10-3 and TRBJ2-4; 7 bases fit TRBD1. The J segment lost 7 bases and the V segment lost 5 bases, leaving 2 bases of the junction unmatched. Germline-derived CDR1 and CDR2 are ENHRY and SYGVKD. The CDR3 is 12 residues long. CDR3 sequence (DNA): TGTGCCATCAGTCAGACAGGGAACATTCAGTACTTC. Its protein is CAISQTGNIQYF.

V gene TRBV5-4 combines with J gene TRBJ2-5, with D perhaps TRBD1 (6 bases). V lost 0 bases and J 2 bases, leaving 11 bases between the germline ends. The length of the CDR3 is 15 residues. CDR1 and CDR2 from the germline V gene are SGHNT and YYREEE (reference sequence). CDR3 DNA: TGTGCCAGCAGCTTGGGCTCAGGGGTACAAGAGACCCAGTACTTC. It yields the protein CASSLGSGVQETQYF.

This clone was detected once. The DNA for the CDR3 is TGTGCCAGCAGCTCCCTAGAGGTTGACACCGGGGAGCTGTTTTTT. It specifies CASSSLEVDTGELFF. This rearrangement joins TRBV9 to TRBJ2-2, with no clear D. The germline V and J ends were trimmed by 4 bases and 3 bases, with 13 bases remaining between them. Germline V gene data show CDR1 as SGDLS and CDR2 as YYNGEE. The CDR3 length is 15 residues.

The chain joins TRBV21-1 to TRBJ1-5; the D call in the table, TRBD1, was not verified against the DNA. TRBV21-1 is a pseudogene segment. This CDR3 has 16 amino acids. CDR3 loop: CASSTRTGMSNQPQHF. DNA of the CDR3: TGTGCCAGCAGCACTAGGACAGGGATGAGCAATCAGCCCCAGCATTTT.

The gene calls are TRBV19 and TRBJ1-5, with D uncertain. This CDR3 region has 15 residues. The germline V gene has CDR1 LNHDA and CDR2 SQIVND (reference sequence). V lost 10 bases and J 2 bases, leaving 18 bases between the germline ends. This chain's CDR3 is CATLKGGFGNQPQHF. The CDR3 DNA follows: TGTGCCACGTTGAAGGGAGGGTTTGGCAATCAGCCCCAGCATTTT.

The chain employs TRBV19 and TRBJ1-1; D may be TRBD1 (5 bases). The germline gives CDR1 LNHDA, CDR2 SQIVND (reference sequence). The V end was cut by 3 bases, the J end by 0 bases, with 14 bases between. This CDR3 contains 16 residues. The CDR3 reads CASSIRLGAVNTEAFF. The CDR3 nucleotides are TGTGCCAGTAGTATCCGCCTAGGGGCCGTGAACACTGAAGCTTTCTTT.

The chain combines TRBV6-1 with TRBJ2-7; 7 bases line up with TRBD2. Per the germline V gene, CDR1 is MNHNS and CDR2 is SASEGT. The CDR3 runs to 15 residues. Unmatched junction bases numbered 3, after V lost 0 bases and J lost 1 base. CDR3 DNA sequence: TGTGCCAGCAGTGAAGCGCGACTAGCTTCCTACGAGCAGTACGTC. It is translated as CASSEARLASYEQYV.

This sequence joins TRBV30 and TRBJ2-3, with TRBD2 matching 8 bases. V lost 2 bases, J lost 4 bases, and 5 bases stayed unmatched. Germline values: CDR1 GTSNPN, CDR2 SVGIG (reference sequence). The CDR3 length is 14 residues. The CDR3 DNA sequence: TGTGCCTGGAGTATTAGCGGGGTGCCAGATACGCAGTATTTT. It codes for CAWSISGVPDTQYF.

This sequence joins TRBV5-4 and TRBJ1-6, with D uncertain. Germline CDR1 SGHNT, CDR2 YYREEE (reference sequence). Trimming shortened V by 1 base and J by 7 bases, and 6 bases separated the two germline ends. The CDR3 runs to 13 residues. This CDR3 reads CASSLTLNSPLHF. The CDR3 DNA follows: TGTGCCAGCAGCTTGACCCTAAATTCACCCCTCCACTTT.

The rearrangement joins TRBV19 to TRBJ1-1, with D perhaps TRBD1 (5 bases). Trimming took off 9 bases at V and 5 bases at J, with 16 bases between the two ends. The CDR3 has 13 residues. Germline lookup yields CDR1 LNHDA and CDR2 SQIVND (reference sequence). The CDR3 here is CASTIVQGTEAFF. DNA of the CDR3: TGTGCCAGCACCATTGTCCAGGGAACTGAAGCTTTCTTT.

This clone was detected ten times or more. The rearrangement uses TRBV4-1 and TRBJ1-6; possible D gene TRBD1, 5 bases. The CDR3 extends over 13 amino acids. Germline assignment: CDR1 MGHRA and CDR2 YSYEKL. The V and J ends lost 6 bases and 8 bases respectively, with 11 bases between them. The CDR3 coding sequence is TGCGCCAGCAGTCGAGGCAGGGATTCACCCCTCCACTTT. It codes for CASSRGRDSPLHF.

The chain recombines TRBV28 with TRBJ2-7; D may be TRBD1 (6 bases). The CDR3 consists of 14 residues. Deletions cut 2 bases from V and 5 bases from J, with 13 bases between. The V gene's germline CDR1 is MDHEN and CDR2 SYDVKM. CDR3 in DNA: TGTGCCAGCAGTTTAGCAGGGGAAATCCACGAGCAGTACTTC. Translation: CASSLAGEIHEQYF.